A selection of T cell receptor beta chains follows, all from one sample in a study of blood T cell repertoires in COVID-19. Sequenced by immunoSEQ multiplex PCR; TCRdb stores in-frame clones only, minus some. Of roughly 200,000 clones detected, 70% to 90% appear once; the ten largest clones hold 3.8%. Sequenced sample: PBMCs or T cells enriched from blood (not recorded which). Receptors were obtained from a middle-aged woman with acute COVID-19. The CDR3 runs from the conserved cysteine through the conserved F or W. Each record gives: J gene, clone size, D gene, V gene, CDR3 protein, CDR3 DNA. D genes are given only for firm matches. Clone size is given for some rows only: seen once, a few or many times, or a class if the clone is expanded.

>TRBJ2-1|.|TRBD2|TRBV27
CASSLGTSGRAGRHEQFF
TGTGCCAGCAGTTTGGGGACTAGCGGGAGGGCCGGCCGGCATGAGCAGTTCTTC
>TRBJ1-4|.|.|TRBV6-6
CASSYEWTNEKLFF
TGTGCCAGCAGTTACGAGTGGACTAATGAAAAACTGTTTTTT
>TRBJ1-3|.|.|TRBV16
CASSQSPSSGNTIYF
TGTGCCAGCAGCCAATCCCCCTCCTCTGGAAACACCATATATTTT
>TRBJ2-7|.|.|TRBV2
CASERDLSYEQYF
TGTGCCAGCGAGAGGGACTTATCCTACGAGCAGTACTTC
>TRBJ1-2|.|.|TRBV28
CASSSGLFGGYTF
TGTGCCAGCAGTTCAGGATTATTCGGTGGCTACACCTTC
>TRBJ2-1|.|.|TRBV5-8
CASSLTGLLNNEQFF
TGTGCCAGCAGCTTGACGGGACTCCTCAACAATGAGCAGTTCTTC
>TRBJ2-1|.|.|TRBV29-1
CSVGGLRSFSNEQFF
TGCAGCGTGGGGGGACTCCGCAGCTTCAGCAATGAGCAGTTCTTC
>TRBJ2-5|.|TRBD1|TRBV27
CASSTGTGGRETQYF
TGTGCCAGCAGTACCGGGACAGGGGGGCGGGAGACCCAGTACTTC
>TRBJ2-1|.|TRBD2|TRBV15
CATSRETAGGNEQFF
TGTGCCACCAGCAGAGAGACGGCGGGAGGTAATGAGCAGTTCTTC
>TRBJ2-5|.|.|TRBV14
CASSQDRWRQETQYF
TGTGCCAGCAGCCAAGATCGATGGAGGCAAGAGACCCAGTACTTC
>TRBJ1-1|once|.|TRBV12-3/TRBV12-4
CASSFSMNTEAFF
TGTGCCAGCAGTTTTTCCATGAACACTGAAGCTTTCTTT
>TRBJ2-7|.|.|TRBV5-1
CASSPVPGRERGRYEQYF
TGCGCCAGCAGCCCCGTCCCGGGACGAGAAAGGGGGAGATACGAGCAGTACTTC
>TRBJ2-7|.|TRBD2|TRBV9
CASSEGLADSYEQYF
TGTGCCAGCAGCGAGGGACTAGCGGACTCCTACGAGCAGTACTTC
>TRBJ2-2|many|TRBD2|TRBV28
CASSLWSLAGGPGELFF
TGTGCCAGCAGTTTATGGTCACTAGCGGGAGGACCCGGGGAGCTGTTTTTT
>TRBJ2-7|once|.|TRBV9
CASSAPGTAYEQYF
TGTGCCAGCAGCGCACCTGGGACTGCCTACGAGCAGTACTTC
>TRBJ2-7|.|.|TRBV27
CASSLGRSYEQYF
TGTGCCAGCAGTTTAGGCAGGTCCTACGAGCAGTACTTC
>TRBJ1-2|few|TRBD1|TRBV6-6
CAISKGQGNYGYTF
TGTGCCATTTCGAAGGGACAGGGCAATTATGGCTACACCTTC